The entry below describes one T cell receptor beta chain. The source of the sample is a study of blood T cell repertoires in COVID-19. In the study overall: Collection of acute and convalescent COVID-19 samples took place in the United States, Italy and Spain. PBMCs, B-cell-depleted T cells, or T cells were the source of the cDNA or gDNA that made up the material.

V was clipped by 1 base and J by 3 bases, with 6 bases between them. Germline assignment: CDR1 MNHNS and CDR2 SASEGT. This CDR3 spans 13 amino acids. Original analysis: From reference gene primer amplification, estimates of nucleated cell counts were derived. Sequencing used immunoSEQ multiplex PCR; TCRdb keeps in-frame clones, though not all of them. V and J calls and clone size are those listed in that table; D and trimming were worked out from the DNA. The sample lists 65,000 to 90,000 clones, 80% to 90% seen once, with 9.5% to 13% in the top ten. Sequenced sample: peripheral blood. The rearrangement joins TRBV6-1 to TRBJ1-2; D is unclear. This TCR derives from a woman younger than 30 with acute or convalescent COVID-19. CDR3 residues: CASSEGQYYGYTF. As DNA, the CDR3 is TGTGCCAGCAGTGAAGGGCAGTACTATGGCTACACCTTC.